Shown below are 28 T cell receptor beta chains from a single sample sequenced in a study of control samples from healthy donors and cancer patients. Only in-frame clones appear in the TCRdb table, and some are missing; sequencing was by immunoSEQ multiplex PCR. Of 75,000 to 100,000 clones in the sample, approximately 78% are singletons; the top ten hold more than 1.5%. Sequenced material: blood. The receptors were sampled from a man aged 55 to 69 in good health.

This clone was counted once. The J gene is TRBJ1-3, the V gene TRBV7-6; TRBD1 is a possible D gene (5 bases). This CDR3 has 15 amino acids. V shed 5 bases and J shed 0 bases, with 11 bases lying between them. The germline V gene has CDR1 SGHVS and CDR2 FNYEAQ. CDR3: CASSDRTFSGNTIYF. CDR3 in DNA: TGTGCCAGCAGCGACAGAACTTTCTCTGGAAACACCATATATTTT.

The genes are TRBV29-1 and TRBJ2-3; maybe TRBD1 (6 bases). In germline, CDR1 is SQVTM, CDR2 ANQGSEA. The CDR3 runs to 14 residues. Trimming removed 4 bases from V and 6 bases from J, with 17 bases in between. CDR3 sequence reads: CSVGSGHLEDTQYF. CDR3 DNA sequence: TGCAGCGTTGGGTCGGGACACTTAGAGGATACGCAGTATTTT.

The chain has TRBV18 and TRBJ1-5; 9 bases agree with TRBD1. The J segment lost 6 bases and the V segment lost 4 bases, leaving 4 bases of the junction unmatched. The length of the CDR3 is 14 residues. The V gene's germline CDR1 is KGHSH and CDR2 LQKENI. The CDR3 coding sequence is TGTGCCAGCTCACGCGACAGGGGGGCTCAGCCCCAGCATTTT. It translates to CASSRDRGAQPQHF.

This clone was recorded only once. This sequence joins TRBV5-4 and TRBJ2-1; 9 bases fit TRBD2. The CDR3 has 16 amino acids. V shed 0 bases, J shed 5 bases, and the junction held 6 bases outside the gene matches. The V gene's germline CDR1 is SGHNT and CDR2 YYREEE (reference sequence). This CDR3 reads CASSLAAGGPHNEQFF. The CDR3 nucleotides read TGTGCCAGCAGCTTGGCGGCGGGAGGGCCTCACAATGAGCAGTTCTTC.

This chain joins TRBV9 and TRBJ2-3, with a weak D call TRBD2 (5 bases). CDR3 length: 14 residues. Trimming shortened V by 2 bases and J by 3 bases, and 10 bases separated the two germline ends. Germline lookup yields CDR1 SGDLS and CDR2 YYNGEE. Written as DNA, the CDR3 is TGTGCCAGCAGCGTTCGACCGGGGACAGATACGCAGTATTTT. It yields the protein CASSVRPGTDTQYF.

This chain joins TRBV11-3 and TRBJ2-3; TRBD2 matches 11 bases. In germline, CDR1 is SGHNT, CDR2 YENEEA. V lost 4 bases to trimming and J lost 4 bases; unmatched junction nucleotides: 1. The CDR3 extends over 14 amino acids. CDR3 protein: CASSWGLAADTQYF. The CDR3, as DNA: TGTGCCAGCAGCTGGGGACTAGCGGCAGATACGCAGTATTTT.

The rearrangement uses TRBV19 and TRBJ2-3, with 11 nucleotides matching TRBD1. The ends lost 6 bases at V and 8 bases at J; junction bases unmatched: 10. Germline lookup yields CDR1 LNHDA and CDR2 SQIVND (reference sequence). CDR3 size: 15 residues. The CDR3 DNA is TGTGCCAGTAGCCCCGGGACAGGGGGTACCAGTACGCAGTATTTT. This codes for CASSPGTGGTSTQYF. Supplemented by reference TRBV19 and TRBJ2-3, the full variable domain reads DGGITQSPKYLFRKEGQNVTLSCEQNLNHDAMYWYRQDPGQGLRLIYYSQIVNDFQKGDIAEGYSVSREKKESFPLTVTSAQKNPTAFYLCASSPGTGGTSTQYFGPGTRLTVL.

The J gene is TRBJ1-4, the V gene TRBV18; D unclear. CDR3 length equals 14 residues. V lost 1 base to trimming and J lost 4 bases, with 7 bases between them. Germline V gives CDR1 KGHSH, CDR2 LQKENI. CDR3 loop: CASSPRSDNEKLFF. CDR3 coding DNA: TGTGCCAGCTCACCACGGTCCGATAATGAAAAACTGTTTTTT.

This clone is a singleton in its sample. The CDR3 loop is CASRSPSGSAYNEQFF. DNA of the CDR3: TGTGCCAGCAGATCTCCCTCGGGCAGTGCCTACAATGAGCAGTTCTTC. V and J are TRBV27 and TRBJ2-1; no firm D call. This CDR3 is built from 16 residues. V was clipped by 6 bases and J by 2 bases, with 17 bases between them. The V gene's germline CDR1 is MNHEY and CDR2 SMNVEV (reference sequence).

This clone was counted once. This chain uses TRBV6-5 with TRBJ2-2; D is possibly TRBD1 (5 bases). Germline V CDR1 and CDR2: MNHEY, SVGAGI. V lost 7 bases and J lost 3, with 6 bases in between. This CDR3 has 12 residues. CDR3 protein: CASKGHTGELFF. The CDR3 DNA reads TGTGCCAGCAAGGGGCACACCGGGGAGCTGTTTTTT.

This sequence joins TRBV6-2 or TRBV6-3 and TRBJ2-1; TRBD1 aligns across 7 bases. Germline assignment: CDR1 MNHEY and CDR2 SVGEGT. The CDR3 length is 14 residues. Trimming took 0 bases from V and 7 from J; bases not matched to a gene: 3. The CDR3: CASSYSDRWNEQFF. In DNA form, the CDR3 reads TGTGCCAGCAGTTACTCGGACAGGTGGAATGAGCAGTTCTTC.

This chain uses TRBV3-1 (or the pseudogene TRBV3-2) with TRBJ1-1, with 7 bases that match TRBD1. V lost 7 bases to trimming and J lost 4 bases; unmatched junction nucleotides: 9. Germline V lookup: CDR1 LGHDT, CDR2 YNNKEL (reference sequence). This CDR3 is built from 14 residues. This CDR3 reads CASKQGGASTEAFF. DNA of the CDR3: TGTGCCAGCAAGCAGGGGGGGGCGAGCACTGAAGCTTTCTTT.

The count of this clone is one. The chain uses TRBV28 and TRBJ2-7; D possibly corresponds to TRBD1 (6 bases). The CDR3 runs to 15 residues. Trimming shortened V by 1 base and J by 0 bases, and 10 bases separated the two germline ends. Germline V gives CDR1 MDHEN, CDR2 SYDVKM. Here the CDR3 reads CASSLYGTYSYEQYF. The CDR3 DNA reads TGTGCCAGCAGTTTATATGGGACATACTCCTACGAGCAGTACTTC.

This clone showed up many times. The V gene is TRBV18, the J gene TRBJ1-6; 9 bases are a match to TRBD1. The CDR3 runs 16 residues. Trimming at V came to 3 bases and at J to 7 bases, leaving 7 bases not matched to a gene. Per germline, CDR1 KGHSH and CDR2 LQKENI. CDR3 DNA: TGTGCCAGCTCACCTTTAGGACAGGGGAACAATTCACCCCTCCACTTT. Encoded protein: CASSPLGQGNNSPLHF.

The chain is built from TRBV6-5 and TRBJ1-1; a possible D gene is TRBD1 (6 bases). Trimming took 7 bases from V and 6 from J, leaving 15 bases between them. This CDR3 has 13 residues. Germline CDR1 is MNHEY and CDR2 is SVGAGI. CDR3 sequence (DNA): TGTGCCAGCAAACAGGGCAGGGGCGCTGAAGCTTTCTTT. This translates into CASKQGRGAEAFF.

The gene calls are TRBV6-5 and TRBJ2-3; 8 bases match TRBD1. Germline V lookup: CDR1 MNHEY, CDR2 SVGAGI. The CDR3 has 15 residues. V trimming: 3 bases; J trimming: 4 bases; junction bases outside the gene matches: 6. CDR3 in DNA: TGTGCCAGCAGTTATGACAGGGGCGGTGCAGATACGCAGTATTTT. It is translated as CASSYDRGGADTQYF.

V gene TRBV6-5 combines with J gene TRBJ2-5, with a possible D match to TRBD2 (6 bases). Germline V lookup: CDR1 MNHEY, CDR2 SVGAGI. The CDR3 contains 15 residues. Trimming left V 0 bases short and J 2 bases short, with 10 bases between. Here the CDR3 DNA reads TGTGCCAGCAGTTACTCGGAGGGAGGTCAAGAGACCCAGTACTTC. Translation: CASSYSEGGQETQYF.

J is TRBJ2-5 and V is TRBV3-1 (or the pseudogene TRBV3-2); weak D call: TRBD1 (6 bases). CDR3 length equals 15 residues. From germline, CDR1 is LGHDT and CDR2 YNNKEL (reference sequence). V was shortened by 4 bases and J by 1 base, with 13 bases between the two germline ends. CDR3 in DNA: TGTGCCAGCAGCCCCGGGACATTTCCCCAAGAGACCCAGTACTTC. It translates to CASSPGTFPQETQYF.

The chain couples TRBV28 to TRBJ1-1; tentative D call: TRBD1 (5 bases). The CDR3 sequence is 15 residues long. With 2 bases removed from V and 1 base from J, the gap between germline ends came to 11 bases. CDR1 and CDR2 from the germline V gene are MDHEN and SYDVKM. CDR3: CASSLRGVRNTEAFF. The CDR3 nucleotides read TGTGCCAGCAGTTTACGGGGGGTAAGGAACACTGAAGCTTTCTTT.

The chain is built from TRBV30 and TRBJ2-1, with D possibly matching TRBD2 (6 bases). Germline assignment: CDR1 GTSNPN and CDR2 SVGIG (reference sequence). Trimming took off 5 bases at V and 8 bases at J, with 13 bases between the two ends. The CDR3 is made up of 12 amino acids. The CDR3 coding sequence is TGTGCCTGGGAGGAAAGCGGGTATGAGCAGTTCTTC. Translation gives CAWEESGYEQFF.

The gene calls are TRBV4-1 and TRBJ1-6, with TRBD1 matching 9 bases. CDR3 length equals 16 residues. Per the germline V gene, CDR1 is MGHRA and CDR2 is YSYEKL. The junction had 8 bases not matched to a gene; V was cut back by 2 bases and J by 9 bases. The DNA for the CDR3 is TGCGCCAGCAGCCAACCGACAGGGGGTTTTGGTTCACCCCTCCACTTT. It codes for CASSQPTGGFGSPLHF.

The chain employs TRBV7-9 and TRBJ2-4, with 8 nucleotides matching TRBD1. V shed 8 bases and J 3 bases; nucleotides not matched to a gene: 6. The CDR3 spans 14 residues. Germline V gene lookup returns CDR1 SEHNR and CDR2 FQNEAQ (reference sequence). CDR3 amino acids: CASQQGGFKNIQYF. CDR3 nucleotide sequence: TGTGCCAGCCAACAGGGGGGATTCAAAAACATTCAGTACTTC.

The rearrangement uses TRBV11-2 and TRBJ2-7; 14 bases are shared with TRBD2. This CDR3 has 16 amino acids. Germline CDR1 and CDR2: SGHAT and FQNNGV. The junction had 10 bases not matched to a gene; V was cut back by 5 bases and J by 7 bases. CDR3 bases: TGTGCCAGCAGCGCCGGCGGGACTAGCGGGGGAGGTGAGCAGTACTTC. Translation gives CASSAGGTSGGGEQYF. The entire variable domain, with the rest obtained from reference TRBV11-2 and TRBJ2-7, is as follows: EAGVAQSPRYKIIEKRQSVAFWCNPISGHATLYWYQQILGQGPKLLIQFQNNGVVDDSQLPKDRFSAERLKGVDSTLKIQPAKLEDSAVYLCASSAGGTSGGGEQYFGPGTRLTVT.

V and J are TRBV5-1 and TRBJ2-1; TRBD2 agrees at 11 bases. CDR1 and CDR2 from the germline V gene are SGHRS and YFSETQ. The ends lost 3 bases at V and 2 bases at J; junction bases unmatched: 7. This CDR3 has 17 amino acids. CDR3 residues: CASSYLAGGYTYNEQFF. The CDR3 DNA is TGCGCCAGCAGCTACCTAGCGGGGGGCTATACCTACAATGAGCAGTTCTTC. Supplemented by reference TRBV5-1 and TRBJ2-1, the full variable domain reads KAGVTQTPRYLIKTRGQQVTLSCSPISGHRSVSWYQQTPGQGLQFLFEYFSETQRNKGNFPGRFSGRQFSNSRSEMNVSTLELGDSALYLCASSYLAGGYTYNEQFFGPGTRLTVL.

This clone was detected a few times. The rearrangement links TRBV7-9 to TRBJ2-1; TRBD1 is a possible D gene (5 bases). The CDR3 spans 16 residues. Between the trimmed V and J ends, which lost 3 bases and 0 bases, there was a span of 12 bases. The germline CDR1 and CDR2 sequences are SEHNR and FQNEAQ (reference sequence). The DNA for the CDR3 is TGTGCCAGCAGCTTCAGCAGGACAAACTCCTACAATGAGCAGTTCTTC. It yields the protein CASSFSRTNSYNEQFF.

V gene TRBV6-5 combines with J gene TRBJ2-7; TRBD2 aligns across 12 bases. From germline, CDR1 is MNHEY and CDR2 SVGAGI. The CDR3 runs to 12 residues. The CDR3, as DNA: TGTGGACTAGCGGGAGTTCTGGACGAGCAGTACTTC. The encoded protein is CGLAGVLDEQYF.

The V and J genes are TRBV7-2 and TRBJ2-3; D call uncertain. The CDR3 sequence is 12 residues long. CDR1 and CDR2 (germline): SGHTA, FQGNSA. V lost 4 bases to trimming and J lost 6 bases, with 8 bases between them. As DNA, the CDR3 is TGTGCCAGCAGCTGGATCGCGGATACGCAGTATTTT. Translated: CASSWIADTQYF.

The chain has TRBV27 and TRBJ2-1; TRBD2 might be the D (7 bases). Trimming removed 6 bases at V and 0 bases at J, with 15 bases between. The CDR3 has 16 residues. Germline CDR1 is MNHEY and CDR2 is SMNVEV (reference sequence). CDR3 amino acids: CASRGAGGSSYNEQFF. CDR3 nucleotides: TGTGCCAGCAGGGGGGCTGGCGGGAGCTCCTACAATGAGCAGTTCTTC.